This T cell receptor beta chain was observed in a study of OX40 agonist ivuxolimab in advanced cancers. Study-wide results and caveats: The work left the antigen specificity of expanded peripheral T cells undetermined. Among the nonresponders, some also had low normalized T-cell clonal expansion. Patients who responded partially at 0.1-3.0 mg/kg showed clonal expansion ranking among the lowest.

Losses at the gene ends were 4 bases for V and 0 bases for J; bases not matched to a gene: 15. CDR1 is LNHDA and CDR2 is SQIVND in the germline V gene (reference sequence). This CDR3 is 18 amino acids long. A note on this clone: No antigen is known for it.

The sampling schedule covered blood at baseline, cycle 4 day 1, and cycle 7 day 1. The table came from immunoSEQ multiplex PCR; TCRdb's copy has only in-frame clones and leaves some out. The sample has some 14,000 clones; about 78% are singletons. This clonotype was sampled from an adult with an advanced solid tumor such as melanoma, head and neck, liver or kidney cancer. Sample: CD4+ or CD8+ T cells sorted from blood, taken in a trial of the OX40 agonist ivuxolimab. The rearrangement uses TRBV19 and TRBJ2-7; TRBD2 matches 7 bases. CDR3 DNA: TGTGCCAGTAGTACCTACCTATCCCTAGCGGCCCTCTCCTACGAGCAGTACTTC. Its protein is CASSTYLSLAALSYEQYF.